The subject of this entry is one T cell receptor beta chain. The antigen remains undetermined. Each CDR3 protein gets one entry after TCRdb re-called the RACE reads with MiXCR. The table shows 340,000 or so distinct CDR3 sequences, with about 7% occurring only once. This entry is derived from a study of human T cells and chemical hapten exposure. From germline, CDR1 is MDHEN and CDR2 SYDVKM. Trimming removed 4 bases from V and 6 bases from J, with 22 bases in between. The CDR3 spans 16 residues. Overall study results and limits: TCRs above 1 in 1000 frequency stayed constant with DPC sensitization.

Specified time point: patch test 1, 2 weeks after DPC sensitization. Treatment meaning: therapeutic diphenylcyclopropenone sensitization with weekly scalp DPC. The chain joins TRBV28 to TRBJ2-7; possibly TRBD2 for D (6 bases). This receptor was obtained from a young woman with alopecia areata. Some clones in this sample may be carry-over from other donors' samples. Sequenced here: whole blood, sampled in connection with sensitization to the hapten diphenylcyclopropenone (DPC). Here the CDR3 DNA reads TGTGCCAGCAGTTCAAGTGCTTCGGGGGACCGTCTCGAGCAGTACTTC. It is translated as CASSSSASGDRLEQYF.